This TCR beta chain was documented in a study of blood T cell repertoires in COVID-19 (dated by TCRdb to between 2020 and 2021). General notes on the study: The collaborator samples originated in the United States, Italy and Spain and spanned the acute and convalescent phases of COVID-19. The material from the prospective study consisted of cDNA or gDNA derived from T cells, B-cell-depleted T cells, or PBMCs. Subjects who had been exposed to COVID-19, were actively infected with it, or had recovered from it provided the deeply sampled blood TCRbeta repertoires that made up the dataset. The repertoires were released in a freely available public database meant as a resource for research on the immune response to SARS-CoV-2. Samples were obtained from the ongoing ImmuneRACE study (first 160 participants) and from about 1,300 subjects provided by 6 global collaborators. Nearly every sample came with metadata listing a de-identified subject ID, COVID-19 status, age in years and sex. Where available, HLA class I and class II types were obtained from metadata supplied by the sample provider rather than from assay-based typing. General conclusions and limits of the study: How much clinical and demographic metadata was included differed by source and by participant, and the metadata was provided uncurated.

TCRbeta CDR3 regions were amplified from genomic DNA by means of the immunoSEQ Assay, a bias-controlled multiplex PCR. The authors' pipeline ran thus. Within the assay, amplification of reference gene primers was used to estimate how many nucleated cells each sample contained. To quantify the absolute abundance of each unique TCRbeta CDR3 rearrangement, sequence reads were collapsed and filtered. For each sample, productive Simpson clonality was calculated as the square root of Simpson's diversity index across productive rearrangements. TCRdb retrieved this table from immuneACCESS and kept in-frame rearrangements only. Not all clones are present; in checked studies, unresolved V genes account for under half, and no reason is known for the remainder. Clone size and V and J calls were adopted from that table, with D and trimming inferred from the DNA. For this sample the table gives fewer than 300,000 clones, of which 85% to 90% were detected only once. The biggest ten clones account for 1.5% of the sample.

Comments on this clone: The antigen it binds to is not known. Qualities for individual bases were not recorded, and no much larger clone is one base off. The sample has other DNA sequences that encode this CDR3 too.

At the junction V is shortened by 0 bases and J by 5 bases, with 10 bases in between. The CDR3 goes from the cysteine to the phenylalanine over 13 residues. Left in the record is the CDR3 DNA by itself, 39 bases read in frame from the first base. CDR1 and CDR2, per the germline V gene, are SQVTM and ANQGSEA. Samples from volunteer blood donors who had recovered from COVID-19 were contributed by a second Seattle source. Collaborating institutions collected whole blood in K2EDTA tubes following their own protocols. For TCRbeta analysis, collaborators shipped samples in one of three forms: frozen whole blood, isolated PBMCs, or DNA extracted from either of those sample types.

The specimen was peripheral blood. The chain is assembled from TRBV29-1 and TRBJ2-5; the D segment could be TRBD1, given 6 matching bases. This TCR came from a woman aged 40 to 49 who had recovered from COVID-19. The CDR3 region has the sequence CSVEEGAGETQYF. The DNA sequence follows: TGCAGCGTTGAAGAGGGGGCAGGGGAGACCCAGTACTTC.